The present T cell receptor (beta chain) was sequenced within a study of blood T cell repertoires in COVID-19. Data came from immunoSEQ multiplex PCR; TCRdb stores just in-frame clones and leaves some out. The sample lists just over 300,000 clones; around 89% were seen once. Ten or more counts support this clone. CDR1 is MNHEY, CDR2 SMNVEV, per germline (reference sequence). This CDR3 comprises 11 residues. V was trimmed by 4 bases and J by 6 bases, leaving 6 bases between them. This sequence was found in a woman in her thirties or forties who had recovered from COVID-19. The rearrangement uses TRBV27 and TRBJ1-2; D remains unclear. Specimen: PBMCs or T cells enriched from blood (not recorded which). The CDR3 sequence: CASSSGNGYTF. For the CDR3, the DNA is TGTGCCAGCAGTTCAGGCAATGGCTACACCTTC.